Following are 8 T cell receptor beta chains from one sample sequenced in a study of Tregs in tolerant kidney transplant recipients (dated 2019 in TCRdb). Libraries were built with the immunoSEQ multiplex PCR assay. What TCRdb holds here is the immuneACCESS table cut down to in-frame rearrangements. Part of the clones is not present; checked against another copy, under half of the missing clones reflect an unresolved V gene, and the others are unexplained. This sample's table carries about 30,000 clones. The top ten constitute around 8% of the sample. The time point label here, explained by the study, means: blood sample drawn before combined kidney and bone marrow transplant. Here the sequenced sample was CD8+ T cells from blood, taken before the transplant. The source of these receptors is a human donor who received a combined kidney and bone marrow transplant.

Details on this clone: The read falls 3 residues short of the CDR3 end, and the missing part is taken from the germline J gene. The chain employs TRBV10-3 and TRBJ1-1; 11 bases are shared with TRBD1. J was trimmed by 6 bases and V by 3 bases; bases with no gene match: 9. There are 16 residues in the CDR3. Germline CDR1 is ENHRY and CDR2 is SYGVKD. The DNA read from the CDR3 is TGTGCCATCAGTGACTGGACAGGGGGCGGTTACGCTGAA. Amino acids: CAISDWTGGGYAE. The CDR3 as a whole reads CAISDWTGGGYAEAFF.

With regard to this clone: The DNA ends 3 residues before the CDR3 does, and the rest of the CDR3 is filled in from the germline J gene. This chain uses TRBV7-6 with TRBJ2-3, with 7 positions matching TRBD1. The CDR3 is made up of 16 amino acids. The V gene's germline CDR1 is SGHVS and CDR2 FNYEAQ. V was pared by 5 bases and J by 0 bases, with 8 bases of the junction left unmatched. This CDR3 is CASSHLTGESTDTQYF. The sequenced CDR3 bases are TGTGCCAGCAGCCACTTAACAGGGGAAAGCACAGATACG.

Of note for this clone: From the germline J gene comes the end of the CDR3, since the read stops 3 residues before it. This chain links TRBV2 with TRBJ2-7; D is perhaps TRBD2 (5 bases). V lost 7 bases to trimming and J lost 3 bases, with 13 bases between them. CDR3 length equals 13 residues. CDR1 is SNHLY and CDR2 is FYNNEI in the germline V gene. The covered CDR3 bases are TGTGCCAGCAAGAGGGCTTTACACTACGAG. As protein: CASKRALHYE. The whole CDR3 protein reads CASKRALHYEQYF.

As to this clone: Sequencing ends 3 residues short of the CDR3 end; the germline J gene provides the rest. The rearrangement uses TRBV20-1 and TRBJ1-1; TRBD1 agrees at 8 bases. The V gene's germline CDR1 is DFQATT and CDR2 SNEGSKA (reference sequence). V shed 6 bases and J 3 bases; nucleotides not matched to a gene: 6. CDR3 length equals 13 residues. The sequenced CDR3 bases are TGCAGTGCCCCGACAGGGGAGGACACTGAA. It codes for CSAPTGEDTE. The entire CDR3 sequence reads CSAPTGEDTEAFF.

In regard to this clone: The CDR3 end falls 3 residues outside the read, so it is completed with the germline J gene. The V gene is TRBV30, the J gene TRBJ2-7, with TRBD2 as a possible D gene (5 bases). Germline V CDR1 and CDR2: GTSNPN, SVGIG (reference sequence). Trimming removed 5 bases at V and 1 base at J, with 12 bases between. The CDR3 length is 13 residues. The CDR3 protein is CAWSAGLSYEQYF. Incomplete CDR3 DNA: TGTGCCTGGTCGGCGGGTTTATCCTACGAG. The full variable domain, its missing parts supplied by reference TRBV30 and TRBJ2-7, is SQTIHQWPATLVQPVGSPLSLECTVEGTSNPNLYWYRQAAGRGLQLLFYSVGIGQISSEVPQNLSASRPQDRQFILSSKKLLLSDSGFYLCAWSAGLSYEQYFGPGTRLTVT.

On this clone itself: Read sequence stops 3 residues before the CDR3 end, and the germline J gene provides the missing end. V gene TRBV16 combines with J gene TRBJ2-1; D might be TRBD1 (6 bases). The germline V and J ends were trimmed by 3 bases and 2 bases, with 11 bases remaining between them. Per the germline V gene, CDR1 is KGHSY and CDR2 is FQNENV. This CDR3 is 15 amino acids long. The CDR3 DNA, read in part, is TGTGCCAGCAGCCAGTTCAGGGGAGCCTACAATGAG. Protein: CASSQFRGAYNE. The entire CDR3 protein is CASSQFRGAYNEQFF.

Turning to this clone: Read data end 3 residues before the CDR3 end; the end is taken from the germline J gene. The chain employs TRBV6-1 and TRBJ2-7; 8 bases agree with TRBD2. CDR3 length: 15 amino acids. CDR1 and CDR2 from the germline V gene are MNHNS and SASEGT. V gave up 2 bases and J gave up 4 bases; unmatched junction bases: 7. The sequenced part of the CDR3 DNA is TGTGCCAGCAGTGAACTCCGGGGGGGCGGGTACGAG. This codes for CASSELRGGGYE. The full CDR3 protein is CASSELRGGGYEQYF.

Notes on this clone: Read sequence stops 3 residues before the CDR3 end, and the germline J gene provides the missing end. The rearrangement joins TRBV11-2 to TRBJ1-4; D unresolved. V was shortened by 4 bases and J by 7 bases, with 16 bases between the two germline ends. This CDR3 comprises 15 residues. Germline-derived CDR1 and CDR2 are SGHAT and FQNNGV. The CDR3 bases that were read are TGTGCCAGCAGCTCTGCGGGCGCGCGAGTTGAAAAA. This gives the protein CASSSAGARVEK. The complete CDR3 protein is CASSSAGARVEKLFF.